This paragraph reports one T cell receptor (beta chain). MiXCR was run by TCRdb on the 5' RACE reads, yielding one entry per CDR3 protein. This sample has about 300,000 distinct CDR3 sequences, with about 6.6% found just once. The data were taken from a study of T cells after yellow fever vaccination. CDR1 is SQVTM and CDR2 is ANQGSEA in the germline V gene. V was shortened by 3 bases and J by 0 bases, with 11 bases between the two germline ends. The CDR3 runs 14 residues. This chain joins TRBV29-1 and TRBJ1-1, with D unclear. The TCR originated in a man aged 18 to 30 who received the YFV17D yellow fever vaccine. Here the sequenced sample was PBMCs, taken 45 days after the first yellow fever vaccination. Here the CDR3 DNA reads TGCAGCGTTGAGAAGGGCAGAGTGAACACTGAAGCTTTCTTT. Its translation is CSVEKGRVNTEAFF.